A selection of T cell receptor beta chains follows, all from one sample in a study of cytomegalovirus exposure and HLA in healthy donors. Only in-frame clones appear in the TCRdb table, and some are missing; sequencing was by immunoSEQ multiplex PCR. The repertoire holds about 110,000 clones, with roughly 78% as singletons. Material for sequencing was PBMCs. These receptors all come from a woman in her forties in good health and CMV-seronegative. Each CDR3 is given with its conserved first and last residue. Each record gives: J gene, V gene, D gene, CDR3 DNA, CDR3 protein. A D gene is named only where the DNA matches it firmly.

TRBJ1-2 TRBV4-1 . TGCGCCAGCAGCCAGCGGGACCCCCCTTCTGGCTACACCTTC CASSQRDPPSGYTF
TRBJ2-1 TRBV7-2 . TGTGCCAGCAGCTTAGGGTCTAGCTTCAATGAGCAGTTCTTC CASSLGSSFNEQFF
TRBJ1-1 TRBV5-4 . TGTGCCAGCAGCTTGGGCAGGGTCACTGAAGCTTTCTTT CASSLGRVTEAFF
TRBJ2-5 TRBV28 . TGTGCCAGCAGTGGGGTAGGGAGGGGGCAAGAGACCCAGTACTTC CASSGVGRGQETQYF
TRBJ1-1 TRBV12-5 TRBD1 TGTGCTAGTGGCCGCGGACAGGGCCCGGACACTGAAGCTTTCTTT CASGRGQGPDTEAFF
TRBJ1-4 TRBV4-3 . TGCGCCAGCAGCCAGGCACAGGCAACTAATGAAAAACTGTTTTTT CASSQAQATNEKLFF
TRBJ2-2 TRBV30 . TGTGCCTGGAGTGTAGGGAGGACTTCAAGCGAGGCCGGGGAGCTGTTTTTT CAWSVGRTSSEAGELFF
TRBJ1-6 TRBV7-2 . TGTGCCAGCAGCTTAGGTAGGAGTTCACCCCTCCACTTT CASSLGRSSPLHF
TRBJ2-3 TRBV28 TRBD2 TGTGCCAGCAGTTTCAGGCGGGGGGGAGATCCAGATACGCAGTATTTT CASSFRRGGDPDTQYF
TRBJ2-3 TRBV4-1 . TGCGCCAGCAGTCGAACCGGAGTTCGCACAGATACGCAGTATTTT CASSRTGVRTDTQYF